Below, one TCR beta chain is given with its context. It lacks a known antigen. No base qualities exist here, and no much larger clone lies one base off it. Genomic DNA was isolated from the sorted cells so that the TCRbeta CDR3 region could be sequenced. The immunoSEQ Assay was used to sequence the TCRbeta CDR3 regions. TCRdb re-hosts the immuneACCESS table, in-frame sequences only. Its copies lack some clones; in the studies checked, an unresolved V gene accounts for under half of them, and the cause for the rest is not known. For this sample there are 31,000 or so clones; about 90% appear just once. Around 4.8% of the sample belongs to the ten largest clones. This sample was included in a study of OX40 agonist ivuxolimab in advanced cancers. Broadly, across the study: The costimulatory receptor OX40 (CD134) was targeted by ivuxolimab, a fully human IgG2 agonistic monoclonal antibody. The point of sequencing TCRbeta in the periphery was to test whether ivuxolimab changed TCR sequence diversity and drove clonal T-cell expansion. Intravenous ivuxolimab was administered to patients every 2 weeks at six dose levels: 0.01, 0.1, 0.3, 1.5, 3 and 10 mg/kg. The paper reports the monotherapy dose-escalation portion (N = 52 patients) of the phase I ivuxolimab trial. Partial responses were achieved by three dose-escalation patients, of whom one had hepatocellular carcinoma and two had cutaneous melanoma. Of the 50 to 55 patients in dose escalation, 19 had hepatocellular carcinoma, some 15 had melanoma, 9 had renal cell carcinoma and 9 had head and neck cancer. In the dose-escalation cohort, approximately 82% of patients were male, and the mean age was approximately 60 years, with a range of roughly 23 to 85. Prior anti-PD-1, anti-PD-L1 or anti-CTLA-4 therapy was permitted, and about two fifths of dose-escalation patients had received checkpoint inhibitors.

The trial excluded patients who had a history of autoimmune disease or who were on systemic immunosuppression. In every dose cohort, peripheral blood was drawn for TCR sequencing at baseline, cycle 4 day 1, and cycle 7 day 1. Samples were obtained from an open-label, multicenter, first-in-human phase I dose-escalation trial of ivuxolimab. Adults with locally advanced or metastatic head and neck squamous cell, hepatocellular, melanoma or renal cell carcinoma were enrolled in the trial. Before TCR sequencing, CD4+ T cells and CD8+ T cells from peripheral blood were sorted into separate populations. The CDR3 measures 13 amino acids from cysteine to phenylalanine. Just the 39-base CDR3 DNA is kept, in frame starting at base 1. V was cut back by 0 bases and J by 6 bases, leaving a gap of 9 bases between them. Reading the germline V gene gives CDR1 SGHTA and CDR2 FQGNSA. The research as a whole found: The antigen specificity of the peripheral T cells that underwent clonal expansion was not determined. After ivuxolimab, expanded clones were on average more numerous among CD8+ T cells than among CD4+ T cells. Clonal expansion of both CD4+ and CD8+ blood T cells was observed from baseline to week 6 at doses 0.1 to 3.0 mg/kg. Low levels of normalized T-cell clonal expansion were also seen in some patients who did not respond. In the 0.1-3.0 mg/kg groups, partial responders were among the patients with the lowest normalized peripheral clonal expansion, particularly in CD8+ T cells.

The clonotype originates from an adult with an advanced solid tumor such as melanoma, head and neck, liver or kidney cancer. This sample comprised CD4+ or CD8+ T cells sorted from blood, obtained in a trial of the OX40 agonist ivuxolimab. The V and J segments used are TRBV7-2 and TRBJ2-7, with a weak D call of TRBD1 (6 bases match). The nucleotides read TGTGCCAGCAGCTTAGCGACAGGAGTCGAGCAGTACTTC. This codes for CASSLATGVEQYF.